The 16 T cell receptor beta chains below come from one sample, sequenced in a study of T cells in narcolepsy. Only in-frame clones appear in the TCRdb table, and some are missing; sequencing was by immunoSEQ multiplex PCR. The top ten clones hold about 1.1% of a sample with fewer than 35,000 clones, about 85% of them seen once. Sequencing was done on a sample of CD45RA- memory CD4+ T cells from PBMCs. The receptors were sampled from a human donor with narcolepsy.

This clone was detected once. The chain combines TRBV5-4 with TRBJ2-7, with 9 bases aligning to TRBD1. The CDR3 is made up of 14 amino acids. CDR1 is SGHNT, CDR2 YYREEE, per germline (reference sequence). The V and J ends lost 1 base and 5 bases, in that order; junction bases with no gene match: 4. The CDR3 is CASSLFRTGDEQYF. As DNA, the CDR3 is TGTGCCAGCAGCTTGTTTCGGACAGGGGACGAGCAGTACTTC.

The chain recombines TRBV6-1 with TRBJ1-2; tentatively, D is TRBD1 (5 bases). Between the trimmed V and J ends, which lost 3 bases and 4 bases, there was a span of 12 bases. The germline gives CDR1 MNHNS, CDR2 SASEGT. The CDR3 has 14 residues. The CDR3 DNA reads as TGTGCCAGCAGTGATCCTGGGGGAATCTATGGCTACACCTTC. Its translation: CASSDPGGIYGYTF.

CDR3 DNA: TGTGCCAGCAACTATTACCGACAGGGGTTCACTGGGGCCAACGTCCTGACTTTC. Its protein is CASNYYRQGFTGANVLTF. V and J are TRBV13 and TRBJ2-6; TRBD1 matches 8 bases. Germline values: CDR1 PRHDT, CDR2 FYEKMQ (reference sequence). This CDR3 has 18 amino acids. Trimming at V came to 7 bases and at J to 2 bases, leaving 13 bases not matched to a gene.

This clone has a handful of counts. The chain employs TRBV7-2 and TRBJ2-7; D tentatively fits TRBD1 or TRBD2 (5 bases each). CDR1 and CDR2 (germline): SGHTA, FQGNSA. This CDR3 region has 14 residues. V was trimmed by 5 bases and J by 5 bases, leaving 16 bases between them. In DNA form, the CDR3 reads TGTGCCAGCAGCCCGGGACGGAGTAGCCACGAGCAGTACTTC. Its translation: CASSPGRSSHEQYF.

The J gene is TRBJ2-2, the V gene TRBV7-8, with 7 bases matching TRBD1. Germline CDR1 reads SGHVS; CDR2 reads FQNEAQ. V shed 1 base, J shed 2 bases, and the junction held 10 bases outside the gene matches. The CDR3 is 18 amino acids. CDR3 region: CASSLGASGTANTGELFF. DNA of the CDR3: TGTGCCAGCAGCTTAGGGGCCTCCGGGACAGCCAACACCGGGGAGCTGTTTTTT.

The chain has TRBV11-2 and TRBJ1-2; the D gene is possibly TRBD1 (5 bases). The germline gives CDR1 SGHAT, CDR2 FQNNGV. Trimming removed 3 bases at V and 5 bases at J, with 13 bases between. This CDR3 is 14 amino acids long. CDR3 DNA: TGTGCCAGCAGCTTTGGTATGGGGGTTTATGGCTACACCTTC. As protein: CASSFGMGVYGYTF.

V is TRBV28 and J is TRBJ2-2; 13 nucleotides match TRBD2. The CDR3 has 20 amino acids. Germline lookup yields CDR1 MDHEN and CDR2 SYDVKM. V dropped 6 bases and J dropped 5; count of bases not matched to a gene: 18. For the CDR3, the DNA is TGTGCCAGCAGCCTCCCCAGTCCTGGGGGACTAGCGGGGTTAACCGGGGAGCTGTTTTTT. Translating it yields CASSLPSPGGLAGLTGELFF.

In this sample, this clone turned up a few times. The chain recombines TRBV5-6 with TRBJ2-7; TRBD2 matches 12 bases. This CDR3 comprises 15 residues. Germline CDR1 is SGHDT and CDR2 is YYEEEE. V lost 3 bases and J lost 6; bases outside the gene matches: 7. CDR3 sequence reads: CASSSLAGGWGEQYF. The CDR3 DNA is TGTGCCAGCAGCTCCCTAGCGGGAGGGTGGGGCGAGCAGTACTTC. The full variable domain, its missing parts supplied by reference TRBV5-6 and TRBJ2-7, is DAGVTQSPTHLIKTRGQQVTLRCSPKSGHDTVSWYQQALGQGPQFIFQYYEEEERQRGNFPDRFSGHQFPNYSSELNVNALLLGDSALYLCASSSLAGGWGEQYFGPGTRLTVT.

V gene TRBV5-6 combines with J gene TRBJ2-2; D is possibly TRBD1 or TRBD2 (6 bases each). CDR1 and CDR2 (germline): SGHDT, YYEEEE. This CDR3 comprises 15 residues. V was pared by 1 base and J by 2 bases, with 9 bases between. The CDR3 loop reads CASSLRGTNTGELFF. In DNA, the CDR3 is TGTGCCAGCAGCTTGAGGGGGACTAACACCGGGGAGCTGTTTTTT.

The DNA of the CDR3 is TGCAGCGTTCGTGACCCCGAGGCGACTAGCGGGAGAGGGGAGCTGTTTTTT. Protein product: CSVRDPEATSGRGELFF. The chain carries TRBV29-1 and TRBJ2-2; TRBD2 aligns across 12 bases. CDR1 is SQVTM and CDR2 is ANQGSEA in the germline V gene. Losses at the gene ends were 5 bases for V and 8 bases for J; bases not matched to a gene: 15. CDR3 length: 17 residues.

The chain is built from TRBV19 and TRBJ1-2, with a weak D call TRBD1 (5 bases). V shed 9 bases and J shed 5 bases, with 13 bases lying between them. CDR3 length equals 12 residues. Germline V lookup: CDR1 LNHDA, CDR2 SQIVND (reference sequence). In DNA form, the CDR3 reads TGTGCCAGCTCCACCAAGGGGTATGGCTACACCTTC. It specifies CASSTKGYGYTF.

The rearrangement joins TRBV30 to TRBJ1-2, with D uncertain. The CDR3 length is 13 residues. V was shortened by 4 bases and J by 9 bases, with 18 bases between the two germline ends. Germline CDR1 reads GTSNPN; CDR2 reads SVGIG (reference sequence). This CDR3 reads CAWTGQLGMSYTF. The DNA of the CDR3 is TGTGCCTGGACGGGCCAGTTGGGAATGAGCTACACCTTC.

This clone was seen only a few times. The genes are TRBV7-2 and TRBJ2-5, with 9 bases that match TRBD2. The CDR3 covers 15 residues. V was pared by 4 bases and J by 6 bases, with 9 bases of the junction left unmatched. Per germline, CDR1 SGHTA and CDR2 FQGNSA. The DNA for the CDR3 is TGTGCCAGCAGCTCCGTGGCGGGAGGGCCGCAGACCCAGTACTTC. Its translation: CASSSVAGGPQTQYF.

V and J are TRBV7-2 and TRBJ2-7, with 8 bases lining up with TRBD2. Per germline, CDR1 SGHTA and CDR2 FQGNSA. The CDR3 consists of 14 residues. The V and J ends lost 9 bases and 3 bases, in that order; junction bases with no gene match: 10. The CDR3 loop is CASSVSGSSYEQYF. In nucleotides, the CDR3 is TGTGCCAGTTCAGTCAGCGGGAGTAGCTACGAGCAGTACTTC.

The genes are TRBV29-1 and TRBJ2-4; D unresolved. Germline V lookup: CDR1 SQVTM, CDR2 ANQGSEA. Trimming took off 4 bases at V and 8 bases at J, with 12 bases between the two ends. The CDR3 is 12 amino acids. In DNA form, the CDR3 reads TGCAGCGTTGTACAAGCGAAGGACATTCAGTACTTC. Protein product: CSVVQAKDIQYF.

The chain has TRBV7-8 and TRBJ1-4, with D unresolved. CDR1 SGHVS and CDR2 FQNEAQ come from the germline V gene. Trimming stripped 0 bases from V and 10 bases from J, with 12 bases between. The CDR3 is 14 amino acids. The CDR3: CASSLAEGSGKLFF. CDR3 in DNA: TGTGCCAGCAGCTTAGCGGAGGGTTCGGGAAAACTGTTTTTT.